Listed below are T cell receptor beta chains from one sample, sequenced in a study of OX40 agonist ivuxolimab in advanced cancers. The method was immunoSEQ multiplex PCR; TCRdb's version includes in-frame clones alone and lacks a portion of them. The repertoire holds some 60,000 clones, with roughly four fifths as singletons. The specimen was CD4+ or CD8+ T cells sorted from blood, collected in a trial of the OX40 agonist ivuxolimab. The receptors were sampled from an adult with an advanced solid tumor such as melanoma, head and neck, liver or kidney cancer. Both conserved end residues are part of each CDR3.

V gene	J gene	CDR3 protein
TRBV7-8	TRBJ2-7	CASSLGTEQYF
TRBV2	TRBJ2-7	CASSEQGYEQYF
TRBV27	TRBJ2-6	CASSGSGANVLTF
TRBV5-6	TRBJ2-3	CASSYRAVLGSGDTQYF
TRBV5-6	TRBJ2-7	CASSSLTSGSSYEQYF
TRBV7-9	TRBJ1-5	CASSLGGLHQPQHF
TRBV5-4	TRBJ2-2	CASSSGQGHTGELFF
TRBV9	TRBJ2-2	CASSGGSQRPGELFF
TRBV12-5	TRBJ1-5	CASGLQADNQPQHF
TRBV21-1	TRBJ2-5	CAPPGETQYF
TRBV28	TRBJ2-5	CASSSGTVWQTQYF
TRBV19	TRBJ1-1	CASSINAGSSEAFF
TRBV10-3	TRBJ2-1	CAISETSGRVVHPNEQFF
TRBV6-5	TRBJ1-2	CASSYTDRGGYTF
TRBV6-1	TRBJ2-7	CASGPGQGPDEQYF
TRBV5-1	TRBJ2-2	CASSLDGQGAGELFF
TRBV28	TRBJ1-1	CASSFGGMNTEAFF
TRBV7-9	TRBJ1-2	CASSSTTGRGGYTF
TRBV19	TRBJ2-5	CATSQNGAGGEETQYF
TRBV5-4	TRBJ2-1	CASSSRRTSGSGEQFF
TRBV14	TRBJ2-3	CASSPRRTLADTQYF
TRBV4-2	TRBJ1-1	CASSLRWWGANPEAFF
TRBV9	TRBJ2-7	CASSVGAASSYEQYF
TRBV7-6	TRBJ2-5	CASSAKETQYF
TRBV5-1	TRBJ1-2	CASSLDEGARDYGYTF
TRBV28	TRBJ1-2	CASRGTGDYYGYTF
TRBV7-2	TRBJ1-1	CASSLAGGRRAEAFF
TRBV5-1	TRBJ2-3	CASSLEVVTDTQYF
TRBV7-9	TRBJ2-7	CASSSWTGRGYEQYF
TRBV2	TRBJ2-2	CASGKTGELFF
TRBV2	TRBJ2-1	CASSEASRGGYNEQFF
TRBV5-1	TRBJ1-1	CASSPGTGEAFF
TRBV6-6	TRBJ1-2	CAARPPGGGYGYTF
TRBV6-1	TRBJ1-6	CASSQSASPLHF
TRBV9	TRBJ2-7	CASSVAAGTSYEQYF
TRBV6-5	TRBJ1-2	CASSYSGTSANYGYTF
TRBV5-1	TRBJ2-1	CASSFSGGLSSYNEQFF
TRBV7-3	TRBJ2-5	CASSPVVGAETQYF
TRBV7-9	TRBJ1-4	CASRTGTGREKLFF
TRBV4-1	TRBJ2-3	CASSQKVEGLAGTTDTQYF
TRBV2	TRBJ2-7	CASMFQLAYEQYF
TRBV7-3	TRBJ1-1	CASSSTGNTEAFF
TRBV6-1	TRBJ2-7	CASSAAGSYEQYF
TRBV7-3	TRBJ2-7	CASSPTGNSYEQYF
TRBV18	TRBJ2-1	CASSPPGPGGLSYNEQFF
TRBV6-1	TRBJ1-2	CASRGGASNYGYTF
TRBV5-6	TRBJ2-7	CASSFSGQGLYEQYF
TRBV27	TRBJ1-5	CASKDRVHGQPQHF
TRBV6-5	TRBJ2-5	CASSYGGALETQYF